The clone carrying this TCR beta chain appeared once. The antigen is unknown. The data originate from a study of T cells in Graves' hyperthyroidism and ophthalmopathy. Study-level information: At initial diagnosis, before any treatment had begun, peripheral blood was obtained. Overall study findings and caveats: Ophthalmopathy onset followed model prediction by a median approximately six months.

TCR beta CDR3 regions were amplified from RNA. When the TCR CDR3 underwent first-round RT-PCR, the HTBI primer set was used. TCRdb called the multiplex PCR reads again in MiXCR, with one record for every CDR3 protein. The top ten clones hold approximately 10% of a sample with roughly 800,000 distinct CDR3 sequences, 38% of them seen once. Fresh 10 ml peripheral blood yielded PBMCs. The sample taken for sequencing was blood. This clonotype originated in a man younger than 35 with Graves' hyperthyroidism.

DNA of the CDR3: TGTGCCAGCAGTACTAGCGGGGGGGCTGCCGGGGAGCTGTTTTTT. It yields the protein CASSTSGGAAGELFF. The J gene is TRBJ2-2, the V gene TRBV7-3; 13 nucleotides agree with TRBD2. This CDR3 has 15 amino acids. Looked up from germline, CDR1 is SGHTA and CDR2 is FQGTGA. The junction had 4 bases not matched to a gene; V was cut back by 6 bases and J by 6 bases.